The T cell receptor (beta chain) under discussion was sequenced for a study of T cells in Graves' hyperthyroidism and ophthalmopathy. Amplification yielded TCR beta CDR3 regions, with RNA transcripts as the source. The TCR CDR3 was amplified in a first-round RT-PCR using the HTBI primer set. One entry per CDR3 protein, called by TCRdb with MiXCR from the multiplex PCR reads. The sample includes approximately 400,000 distinct CDR3 sequences, more than 13% of them seen just once. Study observations and caveats: Most thyroid clonotypes that were expanded above 0.001 also turned up in blood. With a median lead of around 5.9 months before onset, the model predicted ophthalmopathy.

V was pared by 6 bases and J by 1 base, with 4 bases of the junction left unmatched. The CDR3 consists of 14 residues. In germline, CDR1 is SNHLY, CDR2 FYNNEI. This clonotype was detected ten times or more. The antigen is undetermined. At least 3 on the Clinical Activity Score was recorded for ophthalmopathy patients, who also had NOSPECS grade at least 4 and duration under 3 months. The receptor's source is a man aged 45-65 years with Graves' ophthalmopathy. The sample consisted of blood. The chain has TRBV2 and TRBJ2-7; 9 nucleotides agree with TRBD1. CDR3 bases: TGTGCCAGCAGGAAGGACAGGGGTTCCTACGAGCAGTACTTC. Translation: CASRKDRGSYEQYF.